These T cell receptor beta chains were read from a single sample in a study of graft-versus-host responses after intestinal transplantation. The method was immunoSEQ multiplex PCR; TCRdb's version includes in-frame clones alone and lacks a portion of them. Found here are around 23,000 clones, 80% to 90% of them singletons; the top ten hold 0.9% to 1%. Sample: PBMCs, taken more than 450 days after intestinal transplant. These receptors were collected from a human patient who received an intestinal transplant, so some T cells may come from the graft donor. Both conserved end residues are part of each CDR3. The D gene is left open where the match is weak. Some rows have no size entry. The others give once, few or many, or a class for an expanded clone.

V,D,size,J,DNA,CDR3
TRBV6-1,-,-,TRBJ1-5,TGTGCCAGCAGCCACGGGCCGCGCAATCAGCCCCAGCATTTT,CASSHGPRNQPQHF
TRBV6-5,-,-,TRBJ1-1,TGTGCCAGCAGTGCCCGTCAGACTAATACTGAAGCTTTCTTT,CASSARQTNTEAFF
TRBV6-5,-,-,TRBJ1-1,TGTGCCAGCAGTTACTCGGACAACACTGAAGCTTTCTTT,CASSYSDNTEAFF
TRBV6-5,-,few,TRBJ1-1,TGTGCCAGCAGTTACTCGGGACGACTGGGGTTTGAAGCTTTCTTT,CASSYSGRLGFEAFF
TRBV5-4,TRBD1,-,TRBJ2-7,TGTGCCAGCAGCCCGAGACAGGGTCACCTCTCCTACGAGCAGTACTTC,CASSPRQGHLSYEQYF
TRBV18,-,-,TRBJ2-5,TGTGCCAGCTCACCCCAGGGAGAGACCCAGTACTTC,CASSPQGETQYF
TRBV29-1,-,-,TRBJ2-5,TGCAGCGTTGAATACCAACAAGAGACCCAGTACTTC,CSVEYQQETQYF
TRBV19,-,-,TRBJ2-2,TGTGCCAGTAGTATACCCACGTGGGGCGGGAAAATTTATTCGGGGGAGCTGTTTTTT,CASSIPTWGGKIYSGELFF
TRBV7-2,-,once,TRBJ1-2,TGTGCCAGCAGCTTAGAAGTCGGCGGCTACACCTTC,CASSLEVGGYTF
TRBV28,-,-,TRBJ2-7,TGTGCCAGCAGTCGTCCGGGGGCAAAGAACGAGCAGTACTTC,CASSRPGAKNEQYF
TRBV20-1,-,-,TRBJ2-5,TGCAGTGCTGGATGGGCGGATAAGTACTTC,CSAGWADKYF
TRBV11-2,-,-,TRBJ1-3,TGTGCCAGCAGCTTGACAGAGAGCTCTGGAAACACCATATATTTT,CASSLTESSGNTIYF
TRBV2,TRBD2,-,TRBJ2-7,TGTGCCAGCAGAGCCGGGACTAGTCCCCACGAGCAGTACTTC,CASRAGTSPHEQYF
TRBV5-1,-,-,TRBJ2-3,TGCGCCAGCAGCTTGGGTTCAGATACGCAGTATTTT,CASSLGSDTQYF
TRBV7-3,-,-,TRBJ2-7,TGTGCCAGCAGCCCTGGACAAGAAGGCTACGAGCAGTACTTC,CASSPGQEGYEQYF
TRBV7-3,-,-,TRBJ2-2,TGTGCCAGCAGCCCGCTGGCGAACACCGGGGAGCTGTTTTTT,CASSPLANTGELFF
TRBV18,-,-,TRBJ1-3,TGTGCCAGCTCACCGCAGGAAAACTCTGGAAACACCATATATTTT,CASSPQENSGNTIYF
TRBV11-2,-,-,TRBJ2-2,TGTGCCAGCAGCTTGGGGCGGGAGAACACCGGGGAGCTGTTTTTT,CASSLGRENTGELFF
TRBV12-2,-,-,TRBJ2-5,TGTGCAAGTCGCTTAGTCTGCCATGCGACCCAGTACTTC,CASRLVCHATQYF
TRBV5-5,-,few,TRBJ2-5,TGTGCCAGCAGCGTGGTGCCACTAGTAAGAGAGACCCAGTACTTC,CASSVVPLVRETQYF
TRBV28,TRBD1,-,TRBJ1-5,TGTGCCAGCAGAACAGGGGGAGGGCAGCCCCAGCATTTT,CASRTGGGQPQHF
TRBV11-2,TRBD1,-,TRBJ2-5,TGTGCCAGCAGCTTGACAGGGGGCTCGGATACCCAGTACTTC,CASSLTGGSDTQYF
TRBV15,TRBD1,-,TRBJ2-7,TGTGCCACCAGCAGAGTCAAGGACAGGGGCTACGAGCAGTACTTC,CATSRVKDRGYEQYF